Below, 11 T cell receptor beta chains from the same sample are listed, as sequenced in a study of blood T cell repertoires in COVID-19. Data came from immunoSEQ multiplex PCR; TCRdb stores just in-frame clones and leaves some out. The sample records 300,000 or so clones, 87% being singletons. Sequencing used PBMCs or T cells enriched from blood (not recorded which). The receptors were gathered from a woman aged 25-40 years who had recovered from COVID-19.

The chain joins TRBV10-1 to TRBJ1-1; D is perhaps TRBD1 (6 bases). CDR1 WNHNN and CDR2 SYGVQD come from the germline V gene (reference sequence). V was trimmed by 3 bases and J by 4 bases, leaving 9 bases between them. The CDR3 is 13 residues long. CDR3 sequence (DNA): TGCGCCAGCAGTGAAGTCAGGGGCACTGAAGCTTTCTTT. Protein product: CASSEVRGTEAFF.

The chain uses TRBV19 and TRBJ1-2, with D perhaps matching TRBD1 (5 bases). Trimming removed 7 bases at V and 4 bases at J, with 10 bases between. The CDR3 runs to 12 residues. Germline CDR1 reads LNHDA; CDR2 reads SQIVND (reference sequence). CDR3 amino acids: CASIGGSYGYTF. The CDR3 nucleotides read TGTGCCAGTATTGGGGGGAGCTATGGCTACACCTTC.

This clone was seen once. CDR3 in amino acids: CSVRVAGSNEQFF. In DNA, the CDR3 is TGCAGCGTCAGAGTAGCGGGGAGCAATGAGCAGTTCTTC. This chain joins TRBV29-1 and TRBJ2-1; 8 bases line up with TRBD2. With 6 bases clipped from V and 6 bases from J, the junction kept 7 bases outside the gene matches. The CDR3 length is 13 residues. Germline V gene data show CDR1 as SQVTM and CDR2 as ANQGSEA.

The chain carries TRBV19 and TRBJ2-6; a possible D gene is TRBD1 (5 bases). The CDR3 contains 16 residues. Trimming pared 4 bases from V and 0 bases from J, leaving 10 bases between. The V gene's germline CDR1 is LNHDA and CDR2 SQIVND (reference sequence). CDR3 residues: CASSNRRSSGANVLTF. DNA for the CDR3: TGTGCCAGTAGTAACAGGCGTTCCTCTGGGGCCAACGTCCTGACTTTC.

This chain connects TRBV5-1 to TRBJ1-5, with D perhaps matching TRBD1 (5 bases). Between the trimmed V and J ends, which lost 0 bases and 7 bases, there was a span of 17 bases. Germline CDR1 and CDR2: SGHRS and YFSETQ. This CDR3 spans 16 amino acids. CDR3 in amino acids: CASSLAGAGRDQPQHF. The CDR3, as DNA: TGCGCCAGCAGCTTGGCCGGGGCGGGACGGGACCAGCCCCAGCATTTT.

This clone was counted once. This rearrangement joins TRBV18 to TRBJ1-5, with 12 nucleotides matching TRBD1. The CDR3 spans 17 residues. Germline CDR1 reads KGHSH; CDR2 reads LQKENI. V lost 5 bases to trimming and J lost 6 bases; unmatched junction nucleotides: 11. DNA for the CDR3: TGTGCCAGCTCATCGGGACAGGGGGCTAGGGTCGGTCAGCCCCAGCATTTT. Protein sequence: CASSSGQGARVGQPQHF.

CDR3 protein: CASSSQTQQYF. The CDR3 bases are TGTGCCAGCAGCTCACAGACACAGCAGTACTTC. This rearrangement joins TRBV7-2 to TRBJ2-7, with D unclear. Germline V gene sequence: CDR1 SGHTA, CDR2 FQGNSA. V lost 4 bases to trimming and J lost 8 bases, with 9 bases between them. The CDR3 is made up of 11 amino acids.

The chain uses TRBV19 and TRBJ1-5, with D maybe TRBD1 (5 bases). There are 13 residues in the CDR3. V was pared by 4 bases and J by 4 bases, with 8 bases between. Per germline, CDR1 LNHDA and CDR2 SQIVND (reference sequence). The CDR3 DNA reads TGTGCCAGTAGTAACTCAGGGAATCAGCCCCAGCATTTT. As protein: CASSNSGNQPQHF.

The chain recombines TRBV29-1 with TRBJ1-2; D may be TRBD1 (5 bases). CDR3 length: 15 amino acids. CDR1 and CDR2 (germline): SQVTM, ANQGSEA. V was clipped by 0 bases and J by 8 bases, with 19 bases between them. The chain's CDR3 is CSVEETPLGGRGYTF. CDR3 coding DNA: TGCAGCGTTGAAGAGACCCCCTTGGGGGGTCGGGGCTACACCTTC.

V and J are TRBV11-2 and TRBJ1-1; D perhaps matches TRBD1 (5 bases). CDR1 and CDR2 (germline): SGHAT, FQNNGV. This CDR3 is built from 15 residues. With 8 bases removed from V and 1 base from J, the gap between germline ends came to 17 bases. The CDR3 sequence: CASAGGGHANTEAFF. The CDR3 DNA reads TGTGCCAGCGCCGGCGGGGGTCACGCGAACACTGAAGCTTTCTTT.

This chain joins TRBV10-3 and TRBJ2-2; TRBD1 matches at 9 bases. After removal of 2 bases from V and 5 bases from J, the junction contained 6 bases not matched to a gene. The CDR3 runs 16 residues. Germline V gives CDR1 ENHRY, CDR2 SYGVKD. DNA for the CDR3: TGTGCCATCAGTGAGGGGGGACAGGGAAGAACCGGGGAGCTGTTTTTT. It codes for CAISEGGQGRTGELFF.